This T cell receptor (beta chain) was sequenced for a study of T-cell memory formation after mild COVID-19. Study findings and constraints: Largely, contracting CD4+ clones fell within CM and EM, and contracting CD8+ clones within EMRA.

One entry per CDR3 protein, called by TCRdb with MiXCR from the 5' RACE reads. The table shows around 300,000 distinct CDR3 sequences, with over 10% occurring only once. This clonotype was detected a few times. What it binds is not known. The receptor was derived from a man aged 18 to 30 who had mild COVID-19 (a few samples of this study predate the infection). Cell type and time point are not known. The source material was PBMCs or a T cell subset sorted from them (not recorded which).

CDR3 in amino acids: CASSQDILEGLSTEAFF. The CDR3, as DNA: TGCGCCAGCAGCCAAGATATTCTGGAGGGGTTGAGCACTGAAGCTTTCTTT. This chain joins TRBV4-3 and TRBJ1-1; D might be TRBD1 (5 bases). With 0 bases removed from V and 4 bases from J, the gap between germline ends came to 18 bases. This CDR3 comprises 17 residues. Germline values: CDR1 LGHNA, CDR2 YSLEER.